This TCR beta chain was sequenced in a study of blood T cell repertoires in COVID-19. About the research overall: COVID-19 samples, acute and convalescent, were from the United States, Italy and Spain. T cells, B-cell-depleted T cells, or PBMCs supplied cDNA or gDNA.

The CDR3 loop spans 14 amino acids. Germline CDR1 ENHRY, CDR2 SYGVKD. The V end was cut by 4 bases, the J end by 0 bases, with 6 bases between. Original processing notes: Scientists estimated how many nucleated cells there were by amplifying reference gene primers. The method was immunoSEQ multiplex PCR; TCRdb's version includes in-frame clones alone and lacks a portion of them. V, J and clone size are taken as reported in that table, and D and trimming were inferred from the DNA itself. The repertoire holds over 150,000 clones, with roughly four fifths as singletons. The sequenced sample was peripheral blood. The sequence was obtained from an elderly man with acute or convalescent COVID-19. The chain uses TRBV10-3 and TRBJ2-2; D is undetermined. CDR3 in amino acids: CAISAPPNTGELFF. The CDR3 DNA reads as TGTGCCATCAGTGCTCCCCCGAACACCGGGGAGCTGTTTTTT.